These 20 T cell receptor beta chains came from one sample sequenced in a study of shared clonotypes between healthy human individuals. Naive CD8 populations comprised CD45RO-negative cells positively selected for CCR7, excluding terminally differentiated effector memory CD45RA+ cells. Here immunoSEQ multiplex PCR was the method, and the copy in TCRdb shows in-frame clones only, minus some. The sample shows 1.5 million to 2.5 million clones, about 95% of them seen only once. Sequenced material: naive CD8+ T cells sorted from blood. The receptors stem from a man aged 18 to 29 in good health.

This clone was counted only a few times. The CDR3 region is CASSLSGTGPYGYTF. The CDR3 DNA sequence: TGTGCCAGCAGCTTATCCGGGACAGGTCCCTATGGCTACACCTTC. The chain is built from TRBV7-9 and TRBJ1-2; 8 nucleotides match TRBD1. This CDR3 is 15 amino acids long. The germline CDR1 and CDR2 sequences are SEHNR and FQNEAQ (reference sequence). V was pared by 2 bases and J by 4 bases, with 6 bases of the junction left unmatched.

The chain employs TRBV5-8 and TRBJ2-2; D unclear. With 0 bases removed from V and 0 bases from J, the gap between germline ends came to 12 bases. The CDR3 has 17 residues. Germline V gene data show CDR1 as SGHTS and CDR2 as YDEGEE. For the CDR3, the DNA is TGTGCCAGCAGCTTGGCTAGGATGGGGACGAACACCGGGGAGCTGTTTTTT. Protein: CASSLARMGTNTGELFF.

This chain connects TRBV27 to TRBJ2-4; tentatively, D is TRBD2 (6 bases). V was pared by 6 bases and J by 12 bases, with 15 bases between. This CDR3 is 12 amino acids long. In germline, CDR1 is MNHEY, CDR2 SMNVEV (reference sequence). The DNA for the CDR3 is TGTGCCAGCAGCACCCCGGGGGTCGGTCAGTACTTC. It specifies CASSTPGVGQYF.

As regards this clone: Other DNA sequences from this sample encode an identical CDR3 as well. This chain joins TRBV5-6 and TRBJ1-1; D is undetermined. CDR1 is SGHDT, CDR2 YYEEEE, per germline. V dropped 0 bases and J dropped 7 bases, with 4 bases sitting between them. The CDR3 length is 11 residues. The DNA for the CDR3 is TGTGCCAGCAGCTTGGGGCGTGAAGCTTTCTTT. Translated: CASSLGREAFF.

This clone was counted a single time. The V and J genes are TRBV6-1 and TRBJ1-6, with TRBD1 matching 8 bases. Trimming took 4 bases from V and 9 from J; bases not matched to a gene: 5. Germline CDR1 and CDR2: MNHNS and SASEGT. The CDR3 spans 14 residues. CDR3 coding DNA: TGTGCCAGCAGTGGGACAGGGTTTGGTTCACCCCTCCACTTT. Its translation is CASSGTGFGSPLHF.

The rearrangement links TRBV5-6 to TRBJ2-6; D not certain. With 2 bases removed from V and 1 base from J, the gap between germline ends came to 10 bases. Germline CDR1 is SGHDT and CDR2 is YYEEEE. This CDR3 has 16 residues. CDR3 bases: TGTGCCAGCAGCTTTTCACAACTTTCTGGGGCCAACGTCCTGACTTTC. Translated: CASSFSQLSGANVLTF. The full variable domain, with the rest looked up from reference TRBV5-6 and TRBJ2-6, is DAGVTQSPTHLIKTRGQQVTLRCSPKSGHDTVSWYQQALGQGPQFIFQYYEEEERQRGNFPDRFSGHQFPNYSSELNVNALLLGDSALYLCASSFSQLSGANVLTFGAGSRLTVL.

The chain carries TRBV9 and TRBJ1-2; D is unresolved. V dropped 4 bases and J dropped 3 bases, with 19 bases sitting between them. Per germline, CDR1 SGDLS and CDR2 YYNGEE. The CDR3 extends over 16 amino acids. The CDR3 DNA reads as TGTGCCAGCAGCCCCCAAGTTGAGTCCTACCACTATGGCTACACCTTC. It encodes CASSPQVESYHYGYTF.

This clone has a single count. V and J are TRBV27 and TRBJ2-3, with 12 bases that match TRBD2. CDR3 size: 16 residues. Germline values: CDR1 MNHEY, CDR2 SMNVEV (reference sequence). V dropped 6 bases and J dropped 5; count of bases not matched to a gene: 9. The CDR3 sequence: CASSFLAGGPGDTQYF. The CDR3 bases are TGTGCCAGCAGCTTCCTAGCGGGAGGGCCCGGAGATACGCAGTATTTT.

This chain links TRBV19 with TRBJ1-5; D may be TRBD1 (5 bases). The CDR3 extends over 15 amino acids. V was cut by 7 bases and J by 0 bases, with 13 bases left in between. Germline CDR1 and CDR2: LNHDA and SQIVND (reference sequence). The CDR3 DNA reads as TGTGCCAGTACAGGGACTCTCCCTAGCAATCAGCCCCAGCATTTT. Protein: CASTGTLPSNQPQHF.

The CDR3 bases are TGTGCCTGGAGTGTTGACGGGGAAGCTAGCACAGATACGCAGTATTTT. This gives the protein CAWSVDGEASTDTQYF. The gene calls are TRBV30 and TRBJ2-3, with a weak D call TRBD2 (5 bases). This CDR3 spans 16 amino acids. Trimming removed 0 bases at V and 0 bases at J, with 13 bases between. The germline gives CDR1 GTSNPN, CDR2 SVGIG (reference sequence).

Concerning this clone: This sample includes further DNA sequences coding for the same CDR3. The chain joins TRBV29-1 to TRBJ1-2; 7 nucleotides agree with TRBD1. This CDR3 spans 12 amino acids. The trim removed 3 bases at V and 8 bases at J, leaving 6 bases unmatched. Germline lookup yields CDR1 SQVTM and CDR2 ANQGSEA. This CDR3 is CSVDRQGEGYTF. The CDR3 region has the DNA TGCAGCGTTGATCGGCAGGGGGAGGGCTACACCTTC.

The J gene is TRBJ2-7, the V gene TRBV27; D remains ambiguous. CDR1 is MNHEY and CDR2 is SMNVEV in the germline V gene (reference sequence). The CDR3 contains 11 residues. V lost 3 bases and J lost 5, with 5 bases in between. CDR3 sequence (DNA): TGTGCCAGCAGTTTGGCGCACGAGCAGTACTTC. This sequence encodes CASSLAHEQYF.

The chain recombines TRBV7-8 with TRBJ1-6; possibly TRBD1 for D (5 bases). Germline V gene lookup returns CDR1 SGHVS and CDR2 FQNEAQ. The V end was cut by 6 bases, the J end by 1 base, with 13 bases between. The CDR3 is 16 residues long. The CDR3 spells CASSSDKGSYNSPLHF. CDR3 bases: TGTGCCAGCAGTTCGGACAAGGGGTCCTATAATTCACCCCTCCACTTT.

This sequence joins TRBV29-1 and TRBJ2-1, with TRBD2 identical over 11 bases. This CDR3 has 14 residues. CDR1 and CDR2 (germline): SQVTM, ANQGSEA. This CDR3 is CSTSGTTVYNEQFF. The CDR3 DNA sequence: TGCTCGACTAGCGGGACGACCGTCTACAATGAGCAGTTCTTC.

With respect to this clone: This same CDR3 is encoded by further DNA sequences in the sample. The V call is TRBV6-1, the J call TRBJ1-6; D is unresolved. Trimming took 2 bases from V and 0 from J, leaving 8 bases between them. This CDR3 has 16 amino acids. Germline CDR1 reads MNHNS; CDR2 reads SASEGT. The CDR3 nucleotides are TGTGCCAGCAGTGAATTGGGGAGCTCCTATAATTCACCCCTCCACTTT. Translation gives CASSELGSSYNSPLHF.

The chain links TRBV14 to TRBJ2-7; TRBD1 agrees at 9 bases. After removal of 6 bases from V and 1 base from J, the junction contained 7 bases not matched to a gene. This CDR3 contains 15 residues. Germline assignment: CDR1 SGHDN and CDR2 FVKESK. The CDR3 sequence is CASRLTGGLSYEQYF. DNA of the CDR3: TGTGCCAGCAGACTGACAGGGGGACTGTCCTACGAGCAGTACTTC. Combining the CDR3 with reference TRBV14 and TRBJ2-7 gives the whole variable domain EAGVTQFPSHSVIEKGQTVTLRCDPISGHDNLYWYRRVMGKEIKFLLHFVKESKQDESGMPNNRFLAERTGGTYSTLKVQPAELEDSGVYFCASRLTGGLSYEQYFGPGTRLTVT.

The chain combines TRBV19 with TRBJ2-1; unclear D gene. This CDR3 spans 14 amino acids. Trimming shortened V by 1 base and J by 3 bases, and 7 bases separated the two germline ends. Germline CDR1 is LNHDA and CDR2 is SQIVND (reference sequence). CDR3: CASSIGLYYNEQFF. CDR3 coding DNA: TGTGCCAGTAGTATAGGACTTTACTACAATGAGCAGTTCTTC.

The rearrangement uses TRBV4-1 and TRBJ1-1; D remains unclear. Between the trimmed V and J ends, which lost 1 base and 4 bases, there was a span of 10 bases. Germline assignment: CDR1 MGHRA and CDR2 YSYEKL. The CDR3 consists of 14 residues. The CDR3 reads CASSQVTRATEAFF. The CDR3 bases are TGCGCCAGCAGCCAAGTCACAAGGGCCACTGAAGCTTTCTTT.

Remarks on this clone: This CDR3 is also generated by other DNA sequences in the sample. This chain connects TRBV19 to TRBJ2-7; TRBD2 might be the D (5 bases). This CDR3 region has 13 residues. The germline V and J ends were trimmed by 5 bases and 3 bases, with 11 bases remaining between them. Per the germline V gene, CDR1 is LNHDA and CDR2 is SQIVND (reference sequence). CDR3 region: CASSPRSGYEQYF. DNA of the CDR3: TGTGCCAGTAGTCCGCGGAGCGGCTACGAGCAGTACTTC.

On this clone: The same CDR3 also results from other DNA sequences found in this sample. The chain carries TRBV28 and TRBJ1-1; TRBD1 matches at 8 bases. The CDR3 consists of 13 residues. Losses at the gene ends were 3 bases for V and 5 bases for J; bases not matched to a gene: 2. CDR1 is MDHEN, CDR2 SYDVKM, per germline. In DNA form, the CDR3 reads TGTGCCAGCAGTTTCAGGGGGCGTACTGAAGCTTTCTTT. It codes for CASSFRGRTEAFF.